The entry below describes one TCR beta chain. This clonotype turned up a few times. Its antigen target is currently unknown. Base-call qualities are not available, and no considerably larger clone is one nucleotide away. This sample is drawn from a study of regulatory T cells in long-lasting Graves disease (dated by TCRdb to the early 2020s). Notes on the research overall: Persistent Graves' disease meant more than 5 years of antithyroid drug treatment with TSH receptor autoantibodies that stayed positive. A total of around 35 samples were covered by TCR sequencing, comprising about 13 persistent and around 20 newly diagnosed Graves' disease patients. The study was conducted in China and was registered as a clinical trial. Persistent Graves' disease patients were compared with newly diagnosed Graves' disease patients by peripheral blood TCR sequencing and RNA sequencing. Antithyroid drugs had been taken for around 9.8 years on average by persistent Graves' disease patients in the clinical cohort.

Reading the label with the study, this specimen's time point is: persistent/refractory GD, antithyroid drugs over 5 years with positive TRAb. For both TCR sequencing and RNA sequencing, RNA was extracted from PBMCs using TRIzol. The diagnosis of Graves' disease was made according to American Thyroid Association guidelines. Recruitment of patients was carried out at an endocrinology department in Xi'an, China. From each patient, around 9 milliliters of peripheral blood was collected into an EDTA anticoagulant tube. Ficoll Paque Plus density gradient separation was used to isolate PBMCs, and no additional T cell sorting was done. An Agilent 2100 Bioanalyzer and agarose gel were used to check RNA quality, while a NanoDrop 2000 measured RNA concentration. Preparation of the library involved multiplex PCR. This sample was sequenced with an Illumina HiSeq 4000. TCR beta libraries were built with iRepertoire HTBI primers and Arm-PCR amplification of CDR3 regions. Gel purification was performed on PCR products prior to sequencing. For the original study's pipeline: Gene usage analysis of CDR3 amino acid clonotypes used the roughly 60 TRBV and about 14 TRBJ segments found across samples. COPE and FqMerger were used to merge the filtered high-quality paired reads into contigs. BLAST was used to align contigs to IMGT TRBV, TRBD and TRBJ reference genes, with CDR3 defined following IMGT. Highly expanded clones were defined as clonotypes with a frequency above 0.1%. Shannon entropy served as the measure of repertoire diversity, while the Gini coefficient captured V-J evenness. A clonotype was considered public if more than one individual shared it. The public reads were reanalyzed by TCRdb: fastp trimming at Q25, MiXCR alignment, in-frame beta chains only. For every CDR3 protein sequence, its rows merge into one entry that carries the most common genes and DNA. TCRdb assigned the V and J calls; the authors' analysis was not used. Counted in this sample were around 450,000 distinct CDR3 sequences; around a fifth of them appeared once. The ten largest clones take up about 6.6% of the sample.

The V end gives up 5 bases and the J end 7 bases, leaving 15 bases in the junction not matched to a gene. Reading from cysteine to phenylalanine, the CDR3 counts 17 amino acids. Just CDR3 DNA is preserved here, 51 bases in frame from base 1. Looking up the germline V gene yields CDR1 SGHAT and CDR2 FQNNGV. Overall study outcomes, separate from this receptor: Sequencing and analysis were restricted to the TCR beta chain. The authors noted that the small sample size was a limitation that may lower accuracy. Compared with newly diagnosed patients, patients with persistent Graves' disease had lower TCR Shannon entropy and fewer highly expanded clones, which suggests clonal expansion. Patients with persistent disease shared more public clonotypes (fewer than 3,000) than newly diagnosed patients did (approximately 990). Preferential use of TRBV28, TRBJ1-2 and TRBJ2-5 was observed in persistent disease, whereas TRBV20-1 and TRBJ2-1 were favored in newly diagnosed disease. Peripheral blood alone was examined, since thyroid tissue, which constituted the primary lesion, could not be accessed.

The source of this sequence is a female donor with Graves disease. Sequences were derived from peripheral blood mononuclear cells (PBMCs), sampled when the disease was refractory, from a patient treated with antithyroid drugs. In this chain, TRBV11-2 is recombined with TRBJ2-2; 8 junctional bases match TRBD2. The DNA reads as follows: TGTGCCAGCAGCGCCTTAGCGGGACACTATCGGGTCGGGGAGCTGTTTTTT. Its translation is CASSALAGHYRVGELFF.